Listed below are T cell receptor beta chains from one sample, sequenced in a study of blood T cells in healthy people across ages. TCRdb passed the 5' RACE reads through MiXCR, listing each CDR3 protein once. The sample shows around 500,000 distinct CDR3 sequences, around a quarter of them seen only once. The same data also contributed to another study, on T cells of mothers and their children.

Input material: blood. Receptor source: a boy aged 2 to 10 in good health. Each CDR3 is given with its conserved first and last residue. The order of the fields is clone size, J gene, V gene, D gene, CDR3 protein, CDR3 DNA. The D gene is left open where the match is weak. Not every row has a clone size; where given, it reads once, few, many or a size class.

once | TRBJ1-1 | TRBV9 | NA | CASSVVGGGGTEAFF | TGTGCCAGCAGCGTAGTTGGGGGCGGGGGCACTGAAGCTTTCTTT
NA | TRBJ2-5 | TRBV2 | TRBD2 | CASSYSTSGGETQYF | TGTGCCAGCAGCTACTCGACTAGCGGTGGAGAGACCCAGTACTTC
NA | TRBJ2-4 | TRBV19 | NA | CASSSTGSSGKNIQYF | TGTGCCAGTAGTTCGACAGGGTCTAGCGGCAAAAACATTCAGTACTTC
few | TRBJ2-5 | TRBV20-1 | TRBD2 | CSARFSGSGETQYF | TGCAGTGCTAGATTTAGCGGGAGTGGGGAGACCCAGTACTTC
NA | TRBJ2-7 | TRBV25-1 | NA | CASSESGSLDYEQYF | TGTGCCAGCAGTGAATCGGGTAGCCTAGACTACGAGCAGTACTTC
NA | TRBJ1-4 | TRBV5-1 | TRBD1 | CASSFGQENEKLFF | TGCGCCAGCAGCTTCGGACAGGAGAATGAAAAACTGTTTTTT
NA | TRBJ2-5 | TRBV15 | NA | CATSRGALQETQYF | TGTGCCACCAGCAGGGGGGCCTTGCAAGAGACCCAGTACTTC
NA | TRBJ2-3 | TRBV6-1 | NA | CATAPGQSTDTQYF | TGTGCCACTGCACCGGGACAAAGCACAGATACGCAGTATTTT
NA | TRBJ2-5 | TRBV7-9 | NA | CASSLNTGMETQYF | TGTGCCAGCAGCCTGAATACAGGAATGGAGACCCAGTACTTC
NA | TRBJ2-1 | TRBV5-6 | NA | CASSGDSSSYNEQFF | TGTGCCAGCAGCGGGGACTCGAGCTCCTACAATGAGCAGTTCTTC
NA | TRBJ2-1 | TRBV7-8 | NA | CASSLPKRAFQGNEQFF | TGTGCCAGCAGCTTACCGAAGCGGGCTTTCCAAGGCAATGAGCAGTTCTTC
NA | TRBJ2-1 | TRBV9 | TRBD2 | CASSVSSSGGSIIDEQFF | TGTGCCAGCAGCGTATCTTCTTCGGGGGGGTCTATTATCGATGAGCAGTTCTTC
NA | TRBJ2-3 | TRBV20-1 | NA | CSARGLVPRTDTQYF | TGCAGTGCTAGAGGACTAGTCCCCCGCACAGATACGCAGTATTTT
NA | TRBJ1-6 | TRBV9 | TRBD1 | CASSVSGGNSPLHF | TGTGCCAGCAGCGTTTCAGGGGGTAATTCACCCCTCCACTTT
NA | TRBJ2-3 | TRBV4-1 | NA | CASSQDVFRSGRRVFYTQYF | TGCGCCAGCAGCCAAGATGTGTTTCGGTCAGGCAGGAGGGTGTTTTATACGCAGTATTTT
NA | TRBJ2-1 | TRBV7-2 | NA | CASSLEGELVGGNGQFF | TGTGCCAGCAGCTTAGAGGGGGAACTAGTGGGCGGCAATGGGCAGTTCTTC
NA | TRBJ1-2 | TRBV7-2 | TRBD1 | CASSLMTGGDYGYTF | TGTGCCAGCAGCTTAATGACAGGGGGTGACTATGGCTACACCTTC
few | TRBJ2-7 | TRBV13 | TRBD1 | CASSLEGDSSYEQYF | TGTGCCAGCAGCTTAGAAGGGGACAGCTCCTACGAGCAGTACTTC
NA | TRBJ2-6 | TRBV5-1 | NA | CASSPRSSGANVLTF | TGCGCCAGCAGCCCCCGGAGCTCTGGGGCCAACGTCCTGACTTTC
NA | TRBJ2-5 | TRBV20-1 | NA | CSAQVQSRQETQYF | TGCAGTGCCCAGGTACAGAGTCGACAAGAGACCCAGTACTTC
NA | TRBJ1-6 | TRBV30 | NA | CAWRGVGQTNSPLHF | TGTGCCTGGAGAGGAGTTGGACAGACGAATTCACCCCTCCACTTT
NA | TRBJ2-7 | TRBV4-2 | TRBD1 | CASSQDPSSGTGGSYEQYF | TGTGCCAGCAGCCAAGATCCTTCCTCTGGGACAGGGGGGTCCTACGAGCAGTACTTC
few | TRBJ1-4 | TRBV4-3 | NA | CASSQDRSRNEKLFF | TGCGCCAGCAGCCAAGATCGAAGCAGAAATGAAAAACTGTTTTTT
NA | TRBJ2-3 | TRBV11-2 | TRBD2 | CASSWGLAVTDTQYF | TGTGCCAGCAGCTGGGGACTAGCGGTCACAGATACGCAGTATTTT